Listed here are 20 T cell receptor beta chains from one sample, sequenced in a study of TIL therapy for anti-PD-1-resistant metastatic lung cancer. Time point of the sample: pre-treatment sample, taken before nivolumab and TIL therapy. The immunoSEQ assay was v3. Profiling relied on immunoSEQ multiplex PCR, and the TCRdb table lists in-frame clones only, not all of them. The sample records 50,000 or so clones, roughly 85% being singletons. Specimen: blood, collected at baseline. The origin of the receptors is a woman aged 30-85 years with non-small cell lung cancer.

Comment on this clone: The same CDR3 is also encoded by other DNA sequences in this sample. The genes are TRBV4-1 and TRBJ1-5, with D hard to call. V lost 0 bases, J lost 4 bases, and 10 bases lay in between. This CDR3 region has 15 residues. Per germline, CDR1 MGHRA and CDR2 YSYEKL. In DNA form, the CDR3 reads TGCGCCAGCAGCCAAGATGAACAACTTAATCAGCCCCAGCATTTT. Amino acids: CASSQDEQLNQPQHF.

This chain links TRBV18 with TRBJ1-1, with no clear D. V gave up 3 bases and J gave up 6 bases, with 11 bases separating them. The CDR3 has 13 amino acids. Per the germline V gene, CDR1 is KGHSH and CDR2 is LQKENI. The CDR3 sequence is CASSPYPSAEAFF. CDR3 nucleotides: TGTGCCAGCTCACCCTATCCTAGCGCTGAAGCTTTCTTT.

This sequence joins TRBV2 and TRBJ2-6; D assignment may be TRBD1 or TRBD2 (5 bases each). From germline, CDR1 is SNHLY and CDR2 FYNNEI. V was trimmed by 3 bases and J by 0 bases, leaving 6 bases between them. This CDR3 region has 15 residues. The DNA for the CDR3 is TGTGCCAGCAGTGACGGGGCCTCTGGGGCCAACGTCCTGACTTTC. Amino acids: CASSDGASGANVLTF.

The chain employs TRBV4-3 and TRBJ2-1; a possible D gene is TRBD1 (6 bases). Germline CDR1 and CDR2: LGHNA and YSLEER. The V gene lost 0 bases and the J gene lost 8 bases, with 20 bases spanning the gap. The length of the CDR3 is 17 residues. CDR3 in amino acids: CASSQDGARGGIYEQFF. For the CDR3, the DNA is TGCGCCAGCAGCCAAGATGGGGCCAGGGGCGGAATATATGAGCAGTTCTTC.

J is TRBJ1-2 and V is TRBV6-5; maybe TRBD1 (6 bases). V gave up 5 bases and J gave up 4 bases, with 14 bases separating them. CDR1 is MNHEY, CDR2 SVGAGI, per germline. This CDR3 has 14 residues. The CDR3 spells CASSQRDRPYGYTF. The DNA of the CDR3 is TGTGCCAGCAGTCAGAGAGACAGGCCCTATGGCTACACCTTC.

The CDR3 reads CASTITDGNNEQFF. The CDR3 DNA sequence: TGTGCCAGCACTATTACGGACGGTAACAATGAGCAGTTCTTC. This sequence joins TRBV6-6 and TRBJ2-1; no definite D call. With 7 bases removed from V and 5 bases from J, the gap between germline ends came to 15 bases. Germline V CDR1 and CDR2: MNHNY, SVGAGI (reference sequence). This CDR3 is 14 amino acids long.

V is TRBV28 and J is TRBJ1-1; TRBD1 matches 12 bases. V was pared by 5 bases and J by 4 bases, with 8 bases of the junction left unmatched. CDR1 is MDHEN, CDR2 SYDVKM, per germline. The CDR3 extends over 16 amino acids. CDR3 coding DNA: TGTGCCAGCAGTCGACGGGACAGGGGGCTCGTCACTGAAGCTTTCTTT. Amino acids: CASSRRDRGLVTEAFF.

The rearrangement joins TRBV7-9 to TRBJ1-4; D not resolved. V was cut by 3 bases and J by 7 bases, with 3 bases left in between. There are 11 residues in the CDR3. The germline V gene has CDR1 SEHNR and CDR2 FQNEAQ (reference sequence). This chain's CDR3 is CASSFSEKLFF. CDR3 DNA sequence: TGTGCCAGCAGCTTCTCTGAAAAACTGTTTTTT.

This chain joins TRBV11-1 and TRBJ2-7; D gene uncertain. Looked up from germline, CDR1 is SGHAT and CDR2 is FQDESV (reference sequence). The CDR3 is 13 amino acids. Trimming stripped 5 bases from V and 4 bases from J, with 12 bases between. This chain's CDR3 is CASSPTASYEQYF. The CDR3 region has the DNA TGTGCCAGCAGCCCGACCGCAAGTTACGAGCAGTACTTC.

The CDR3 DNA follows: TGTGCCAGCAGTTTCTTAGGGAGAGCCACAGATACGCAGTATTTT. Protein product: CASSFLGRATDTQYF. The rearrangement links TRBV28 to TRBJ2-3; weak D call: TRBD2 (5 bases). The V end was cut by 3 bases, the J end by 2 bases, with 12 bases between. The CDR3 runs to 15 residues. Looked up from germline, CDR1 is MDHEN and CDR2 is SYDVKM.

V usage is TRBV6-5 and J usage is TRBJ2-1; the D call may be TRBD1 or TRBD2 (5 bases each). There are 15 residues in the CDR3. Germline CDR1 reads MNHEY; CDR2 reads SVGAGI. The ends were cut back, 5 bases at V and 2 bases at J, with 13 bases in the middle. In DNA form, the CDR3 reads TGTGCCAGCAGTCGGCCGGGACGCACCTACAATGAGCAGTTCTTC. It translates to CASSRPGRTYNEQFF.

The chain employs TRBV16 and TRBJ2-1; D possibly corresponds to TRBD2 (6 bases). Germline CDR1 is KGHSY and CDR2 is FQNENV. This CDR3 has 16 amino acids. Trimming removed 1 base at V and 4 bases at J, with 14 bases between. This CDR3 is CASSQWQLAHYNEQFF. CDR3 sequence (DNA): TGTGCCAGCAGCCAATGGCAACTAGCCCATTACAATGAGCAGTTCTTC. The whole variable domain, filled in from reference TRBV16 and TRBJ2-1, reads GEEVAQTPKHLVRGEGQKAKLYCAPIKGHSYVFWYQQVLKNEFKFLISFQNENVFDETGMPKERFSAKCLPNSPCSLEIQATKLEDSAVYFCASSQWQLAHYNEQFFGPGTRLTVL.

V usage is TRBV30 and J usage is TRBJ1-5, with D tentatively TRBD1 (6 bases). The germline V gene has CDR1 GTSNPN and CDR2 SVGIG (reference sequence). Deletions cut 0 bases from V and 7 bases from J, with 19 bases between. CDR3 size: 16 residues. CDR3 in DNA: TGTGCCTGGAGTGTAGATTCCAGAGCAGGGGAGCAGCCCCAGCATTTT. Amino acids: CAWSVDSRAGEQPQHF.

This clone was picked up a small number of times. This chain links TRBV18 with TRBJ1-4; TRBD1 might be the D (5 bases). V was shortened by 3 bases and J by 7 bases, with 15 bases between the two germline ends. Per germline, CDR1 KGHSH and CDR2 LQKENI. This CDR3 spans 15 amino acids. The CDR3 region has the DNA TGTGCCAGCTCACCTGACAGCCTCTCGGGTGAAAAACTGTTTTTT. Its protein product is CASSPDSLSGEKLFF.

The chain uses TRBV7-2 and TRBJ1-6; D remains unclear. Trimming took off 4 bases at V and 0 bases at J, with 10 bases between the two ends. Germline V gives CDR1 SGHTA, CDR2 FQGNSA. This CDR3 is built from 16 residues. CDR3 protein: CASSSSSSSYNSPLHF. In DNA form, the CDR3 reads TGTGCCAGCAGCTCCAGCAGCAGCTCCTATAATTCACCCCTCCACTTT.

The DNA of the CDR3 is TGTGCCAGCAGCTTAGCTACACACGAAACCGGGGAGCTGTTTTTT. This encodes CASSLATHETGELFF. The chain couples TRBV11-1 to TRBJ2-2; D gene unclear. The ends were cut back, 0 bases at V and 5 bases at J, with 10 bases in the middle. Germline CDR1 and CDR2: SGHAT and FQDESV (reference sequence). The CDR3 has 15 amino acids.

The chain combines TRBV11-3 with TRBJ2-5; perhaps D is TRBD1 or TRBD2 (5 bases each). V was pared by 11 bases and J by 2 bases, with 9 bases between. Germline V CDR1 and CDR2: SGHNT, YENEEA. CDR3 size: 11 residues. The CDR3 sequence is CARWGQETQYF. The CDR3 DNA follows: TGTGCCCGTTGGGGGCAAGAGACCCAGTACTTC. Supplemented by reference TRBV11-3 and TRBJ2-5, the full variable domain reads EAGVVQSPRYKIIEKKQPVAFWCNPISGHNTLYWYLQNLGQGPELLIRYENEEAVDDSQLPKDRFSAERLKGVDSTLKIQPAELGDSAVYLCARWGQETQYFGPGTRLLVL.

The CDR3 loop reads CSVEDVGGRSITDTQYF. The DNA for the CDR3 is TGCAGCGTTGAAGATGTTGGCGGGAGATCAATCACAGATACGCAGTATTTT. The gene calls are TRBV29-1 and TRBJ2-3; 7 bases are shared with TRBD2. Losses at the gene ends were 0 bases for V and 2 bases for J; bases not matched to a gene: 11. The CDR3 spans 17 residues. The V gene's germline CDR1 is SQVTM and CDR2 ANQGSEA.

The chain uses TRBV2 and TRBJ1-4; the D is unclear. V gave up 6 bases and J gave up 5 bases, with 7 bases separating them. The CDR3 spans 12 residues. Germline V gene data show CDR1 as SNHLY and CDR2 as FYNNEI. CDR3 residues: CASSQQNEKLFF. The CDR3 DNA reads TGTGCCAGCAGCCAACAGAATGAAAAACTGTTTTTT.

The chain combines TRBV27 with TRBJ1-1, with D perhaps matching TRBD1 (6 bases). The CDR3 loop spans 14 amino acids. Per the germline V gene, CDR1 is MNHEY and CDR2 is SMNVEV (reference sequence). Trimming took off 5 bases at V and 4 bases at J, with 14 bases between the two ends. The CDR3 here is CASSPKKGGTEAFF. CDR3 DNA: TGTGCCAGCAGTCCAAAAAAGGGGGGCACTGAAGCTTTCTTT.